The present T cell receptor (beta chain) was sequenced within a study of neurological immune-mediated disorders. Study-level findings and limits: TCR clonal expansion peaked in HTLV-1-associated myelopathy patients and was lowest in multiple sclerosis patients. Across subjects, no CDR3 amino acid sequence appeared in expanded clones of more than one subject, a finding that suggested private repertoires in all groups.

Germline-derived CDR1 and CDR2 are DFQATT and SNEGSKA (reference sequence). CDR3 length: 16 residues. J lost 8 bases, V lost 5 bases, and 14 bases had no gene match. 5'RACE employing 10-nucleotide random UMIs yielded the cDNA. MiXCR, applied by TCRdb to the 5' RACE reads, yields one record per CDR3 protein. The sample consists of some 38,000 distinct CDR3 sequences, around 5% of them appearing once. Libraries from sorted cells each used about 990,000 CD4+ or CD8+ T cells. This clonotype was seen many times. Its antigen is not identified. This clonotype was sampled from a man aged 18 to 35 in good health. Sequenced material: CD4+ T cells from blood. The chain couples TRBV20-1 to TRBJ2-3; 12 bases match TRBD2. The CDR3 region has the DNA TGCAGTGCTCACACCGGACTAGCGGGGACAGGTGCTACGCAGTATTTT. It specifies CSAHTGLAGTGATQYF.